The 20 T cell receptor beta chains in this list originate from one sample, sequenced in a study of cytomegalovirus exposure and HLA in healthy donors. PCR used 60 Vbeta primers and 13 Jbeta primers. TCRdb's table, derived via immunoSEQ multiplex PCR, lists solely in-frame clones and lacks some. Of approximately 90,000 clones in the sample, around 85% were seen once. Material for sequencing was PBMCs. The source is a man aged 40-49 years in good health and CMV-seropositive.

The chain joins TRBV7-2 to TRBJ2-7, with TRBD2 as a possible D gene (7 bases). Trimming stripped 5 bases from V and 4 bases from J, with 21 bases between. Germline lookup yields CDR1 SGHTA and CDR2 FQGNSA. The CDR3 extends over 16 amino acids. CDR3 region: CASSRGGGPEGYEQYF. The CDR3 nucleotides read TGTGCCAGCAGCCGAGGCGGGGGCCCGGAGGGGTACGAGCAGTACTTC.

This sequence joins TRBV5-5 and TRBJ2-7, with 7 bases fitting TRBD2. This CDR3 spans 14 amino acids. The V segment lost 4 bases and the J segment 5 bases; nucleotides outside the gene matches: 9. In germline, CDR1 is SGHKS, CDR2 YYEKEE (reference sequence). Written as DNA, the CDR3 is TGTGCCAGCAGCCTATGGACTAGGGAGAACGAGCAGTACTTC. It yields the protein CASSLWTRENEQYF.

J is TRBJ1-1 and V is TRBV14; perhaps TRBD1 as D (6 bases). CDR1 is SGHDN, CDR2 FVKESK, per germline. V lost 7 bases, J lost 0 bases, and 18 bases lay in between. The CDR3 contains 16 residues. In DNA, the CDR3 is TGTGCCAGCACTCAAGGGGGGGCAGGCCTGAACACTGAAGCTTTCTTT. This gives the protein CASTQGGAGLNTEAFF.

This chain connects TRBV28 to TRBJ2-3; the D is unclear. The CDR3 has 13 amino acids. V lost 3 bases, J lost 6 bases, and 10 bases lay in between. CDR1 and CDR2 (germline): MDHEN, SYDVKM. CDR3 sequence reads: CASSFRNWDTQYF. CDR3 in DNA: TGTGCCAGCAGTTTTAGAAATTGGGATACGCAGTATTTT.

The rearrangement uses TRBV19 and TRBJ1-4; 9 bases are a match to TRBD1. The germline V gene has CDR1 LNHDA and CDR2 SQIVND (reference sequence). Unmatched junction bases numbered 8, after V lost 5 bases and J lost 7 bases. The CDR3 extends over 15 amino acids. CDR3 protein: CASSVQQGAGEKLFF. For the CDR3, the DNA is TGTGCCAGTAGTGTCCAACAGGGGGCGGGTGAAAAACTGTTTTTT.

This clone was found once. The chain combines TRBV5-1 with TRBJ1-6; possibly TRBD1 for D (5 bases). Germline CDR1 is SGHRS and CDR2 is YFSETQ. The CDR3 runs to 14 residues. V dropped 2 bases and J dropped 10 bases, with 13 bases sitting between them. The DNA of the CDR3 is TGCGCCAGCAGCTTCGGGCAGGGTTTGTCACCCCTCCACTTT. This translates into CASSFGQGLSPLHF. Full variable domain (missing parts from reference TRBV5-1 and TRBJ1-6): KAGVTQTPRYLIKTRGQQVTLSCSPISGHRSVSWYQQTPGQGLQFLFEYFSETQRNKGNFPGRFSGRQFSNSRSEMNVSTLELGDSALYLCASSFGQGLSPLHFGNGTRLTVT.

This clone was counted once. This chain uses TRBV6-1 with TRBJ1-2; D might be TRBD1 (6 bases). The germline gives CDR1 MNHNS, CDR2 SASEGT. The V and J ends lost 0 bases and 5 bases respectively, with 13 bases between them. The CDR3 contains 15 residues. CDR3 protein: CASSEAGTSSYGYTF. CDR3 nucleotide sequence: TGTGCCAGCAGTGAAGCGGGGACATCTTCTTATGGCTACACCTTC.

The gene calls are TRBV5-1 and TRBJ2-1; no firm D call. The germline gives CDR1 SGHRS, CDR2 YFSETQ. V lost 7 bases and J 0 bases, leaving 17 bases between the germline ends. This CDR3 region has 16 residues. Written as DNA, the CDR3 is TGCGCCAGCCTTCTTCTCCCATCGAGCTCCTACAATGAGCAGTTCTTC. It specifies CASLLLPSSSYNEQFF.

CDR3 coding DNA: TGTGCCAGCAGCTTGCCTCTGGCAGTAGAGACCCAGTACTTC. Its translation is CASSLPLAVETQYF. The genes are TRBV7-8 and TRBJ2-5; D is uncertain. This CDR3 contains 14 residues. Germline loops: CDR1 SGHVS, CDR2 FQNEAQ. The germline V and J ends were trimmed by 3 bases and 4 bases, with 12 bases remaining between them.

The chain links TRBV6-1 to TRBJ1-1; D is unresolved. Germline V lookup: CDR1 MNHNS, CDR2 SASEGT. The germline V and J ends were trimmed by 6 bases and 11 bases, with 22 bases remaining between them. The CDR3 consists of 14 residues. Here the CDR3 reads CASSEKLGRTEAFF. Here the CDR3 DNA reads TGTGCCAGCAGCGAAAAGCTGGGTCGTACAGAGGCTTTCTTT.

Comment on this clone: This same CDR3 is encoded by further DNA sequences in the sample. This chain connects TRBV19 to TRBJ2-7, with TRBD2 matching 8 bases. The CDR3 is 15 residues long. The V gene's germline CDR1 is LNHDA and CDR2 SQIVND (reference sequence). V shed 3 bases, J shed 0 bases, and the junction held 4 bases outside the gene matches. The CDR3 here is CASSITSGSSYEQYF. CDR3 DNA sequence: TGTGCCAGTAGTATCACTAGCGGAAGCTCCTACGAGCAGTACTTC.

The chain links TRBV6-1 to TRBJ1-1; 8 bases align to TRBD1. The germline V gene has CDR1 MNHNS and CDR2 SASEGT. This CDR3 has 15 amino acids. With 4 bases clipped from V and 6 bases from J, the junction kept 10 bases outside the gene matches. This CDR3 is CASSGATGAVAEAFF. The CDR3 DNA follows: TGTGCCAGCAGTGGAGCGACAGGGGCAGTCGCTGAAGCTTTCTTT.

The gene calls are TRBV13 and TRBJ2-2, with a possible D match to TRBD1 (5 bases). Germline CDR1 reads PRHDT; CDR2 reads FYEKMQ (reference sequence). This CDR3 is built from 14 residues. Trimming shortened V by 5 bases and J by 5 bases, and 12 bases separated the two germline ends. The CDR3 reads CASSERGGTGELFF. In DNA form, the CDR3 reads TGTGCCAGCAGCGAAAGGGGTGGGACCGGGGAGCTGTTTTTT.

DNA of the CDR3: TGCGCCAGCAGCTTGGACCCGGGACAAACTGGTTCACCCCTCCACTTT. Residues: CASSLDPGQTGSPLHF. This chain links TRBV5-1 with TRBJ1-6; maybe TRBD1 (6 bases). Germline values: CDR1 SGHRS, CDR2 YFSETQ. V lost 0 bases and J 9 bases, leaving 16 bases between the germline ends. The CDR3 spans 16 residues.

The V and J genes are TRBV19 and TRBJ1-1; no definite D call. The CDR3 totals 14 residues. Between the trimmed V and J ends, which lost 8 bases and 4 bases, there was a span of 17 bases. Looked up from germline, CDR1 is LNHDA and CDR2 is SQIVND (reference sequence). In DNA, the CDR3 is TGTGCCAGTTTTGATGGAGGTTGGAGCACTGAAGCTTTCTTT. This codes for CASFDGGWSTEAFF.

The chain is built from TRBV7-8 and TRBJ1-5; 8 bases align to TRBD1. Germline loops: CDR1 SGHVS, CDR2 FQNEAQ. J gave up 4 bases and V 2 bases, and 4 bases lay outside the gene matches. This CDR3 has 15 residues. CDR3 coding DNA: TGTGCCAGCAGCTTACGGGACAGGAGTAATCAGCCCCAGCATTTT. It encodes CASSLRDRSNQPQHF.

V usage is TRBV9 and J usage is TRBJ2-7; weak D call: TRBD1 (5 bases). Trimming left V 0 bases short and J 10 bases short, with 20 bases between. This CDR3 spans 15 amino acids. CDR1 is SGDLS, CDR2 YYNGEE, per germline. The CDR3 is CASSVGGDSFSSQYF. The CDR3 coding sequence is TGTGCCAGCAGCGTAGGGGGTGACAGCTTCTCTTCCCAGTACTTC. The whole variable domain, filled in from reference TRBV9 and TRBJ2-7, reads DSGVTQTPKHLITATGQRVTLRCSPRSGDLSVYWYQQSLDQGLQFLIQYYNGEERAKGNILERFSAQQFPDLHSELNLSSLELGDSALYFCASSVGGDSFSSQYFGPGTRLTVT.

This chain joins TRBV2 and TRBJ2-3; D perhaps matches TRBD2 (5 bases). The germline V and J ends were trimmed by 7 bases and 4 bases, with 18 bases remaining between them. Per the germline V gene, CDR1 is SNHLY and CDR2 is FYNNEI. The CDR3 runs to 15 residues. In nucleotides, the CDR3 is TGTGCCAGCATACGCGTGGGGAGCCGCGCAGATACGCAGTATTTT. This sequence encodes CASIRVGSRADTQYF.

V usage is TRBV14 and J usage is TRBJ1-2, with 9 bases aligning to TRBD1. Germline values: CDR1 SGHDN, CDR2 FVKESK. This CDR3 is built from 13 residues. The ends lost 3 bases at V and 6 bases at J; junction bases unmatched: 2. The CDR3 coding sequence is TGTGCCAGCAGCCATAGGACAGGGGATGGCTACACCTTC. Amino acid sequence: CASSHRTGDGYTF. Full variable domain (outside the CDR3, taken from reference TRBV14 and TRBJ1-2): EAGVTQFPSHSVIEKGQTVTLRCDPISGHDNLYWYRRVMGKEIKFLLHFVKESKQDESGMPNNRFLAERTGGTYSTLKVQPAELEDSGVYFCASSHRTGDGYTFGSGTRLTVV.

The gene calls are TRBV5-4 and TRBJ2-7, with TRBD1 matching over 7 bases. Germline CDR1 reads SGHNT; CDR2 reads YYREEE (reference sequence). The CDR3 length is 14 residues. V was pared by 4 bases and J by 3 bases, with 7 bases of the junction left unmatched. The CDR3 loop is CASSRDRAHYEQYF. Here the CDR3 DNA reads TGTGCCAGCAGCCGCGACAGGGCCCACTACGAGCAGTACTTC.